This T cell receptor (beta chain) was sequenced for a study of OX40 agonist ivuxolimab in advanced cancers. On the study more broadly: Subjects had a mean age of 60 years, with a range of about 20 to 85; approximately 83% were male. Study-level results: Antigens targeted by the expanded peripheral T cells were not determined. Expanded clones belonging to CD8+ T cells outnumbered, on average, those of CD4+.

To note about this clone: Its target is not known.

Sequenced by immunoSEQ multiplex PCR; TCRdb stores in-frame clones only, minus some. This repertoire shows 90,000 to 120,000 clones, approximately 90% found once; its top ten account for approximately 1.2%. Germline CDR1 reads MNHEY; CDR2 reads SMNVEV (reference sequence). Losses at the gene ends were 2 bases for V and 2 bases for J; bases not matched to a gene: 16. The CDR3 runs 19 residues. The clonotype comes from an adult with an advanced solid tumor such as melanoma, head and neck, liver or kidney cancer. V gene TRBV27 combines with J gene TRBJ2-7; TRBD2 matches 9 bases. The sequences come from CD4+ or CD8+ T cells sorted from blood, collected in a trial of the OX40 agonist ivuxolimab. CDR3 in DNA: TGTGCCAGCAGTTTAAGGGGCGGGAGGGCCGTTGATAGCGCCTACGAGCAGTACTTC. Translating gives CASSLRGGRAVDSAYEQYF.